The rows below give T cell receptor beta chains drawn from one sample of a study of PD-L1 blockade in urothelial cancer. Clones were read by immunoSEQ multiplex PCR, and TCRdb kept only the in-frame ones, dropping some. Of around 30,000 clones in the sample, roughly 80% were seen once. The sequencing here drew on PBMCs, taken around atezolizumab (anti-PD-L1) treatment. These receptors were taken from a man in his 70s with urothelial cancer. The CDR3 runs from the conserved cysteine through the conserved F or W.

V gene	CDR3 protein
TRBV7-2	CASSLAHRNYGYTF
TRBV28	CASSSGQGFSYEQYF
TRBV6-1	CASSEAGGGGYTF
TRBV2	CASSETGTKNTEAFF
TRBV19	CASSEGQARYTF
TRBV15	CATRGAKSSGNTIYF
TRBV11-3	CASSFEGSTDTQYF
TRBV11-2	CASSRIRGQKLMGNSPLHF
TRBV6-5	CASINRQGAKYF
TRBV14	CASSQDGARSTDTQYF